This TCR beta chain was captured by sequencing in a study of beta chain features in type 1 diabetes. Points from the study as a whole: More deletions and fewer insertions at VDJ junctions were found in patients with type 1 diabetes. Researchers report that Type 1 diabetes patients had moderately but significantly shorter TCRB CDR3s across all four CD4+ subsets. Since sequencing was performed on cDNA, cells with high TCR expression could be over-represented. The naive, central memory and Treg TCRB repertoires looked more alike in patients than they did in healthy donors.

It was via CD45RO/CCR7/CD25/CD127/CD95/CD27 that CD4+ naive, central memory, regulatory and stem cell-like memory cells were sorted. As every portion of the isolated RNA was reverse transcribed, the sequencing read expressed TCRB transcripts. The repertoire was sequenced with immunoSEQ multiplex PCR; TCRdb's copy has only in-frame clones and lacks some. In the table there are a few hundred thousand clones, approximately 13% of which are singletons. Trimming cost V 0 bases and J 3 bases; bases outside gene matches: 4. Germline values: CDR1 SGHDN, CDR2 FVKESK. The CDR3 loop spans 15 amino acids. To note about this clone: The antigen remains unidentified.

The receptor was derived from a woman younger than 35 with type 1 diabetes. The sample comprised naive CD4+ T cells from blood. V is TRBV14 and J is TRBJ2-5; the match to TRBD2 covers 7 bases. CDR3 loop: CASSQERDYKETQYF. The CDR3 nucleotides read TGTGCCAGCAGCCAAGAGAGGGACTACAAAGAGACCCAGTACTTC.